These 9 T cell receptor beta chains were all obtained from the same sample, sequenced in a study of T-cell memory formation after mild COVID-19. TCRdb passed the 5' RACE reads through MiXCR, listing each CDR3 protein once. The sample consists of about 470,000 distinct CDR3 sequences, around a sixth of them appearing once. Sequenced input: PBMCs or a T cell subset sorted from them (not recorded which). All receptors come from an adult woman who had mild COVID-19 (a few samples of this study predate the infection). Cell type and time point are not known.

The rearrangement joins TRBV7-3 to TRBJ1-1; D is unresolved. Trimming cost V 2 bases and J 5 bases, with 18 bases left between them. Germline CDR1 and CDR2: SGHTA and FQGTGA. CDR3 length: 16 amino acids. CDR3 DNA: TGTGCCAGCAGCTTAGATCCCCCAGGCCAGAGGACTGAAGCTTTCTTT. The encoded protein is CASSLDPPGQRTEAFF.

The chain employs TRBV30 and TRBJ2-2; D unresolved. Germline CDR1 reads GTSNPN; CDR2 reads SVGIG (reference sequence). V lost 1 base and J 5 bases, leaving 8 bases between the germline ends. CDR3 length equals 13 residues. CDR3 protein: CAWSERLTGELFF. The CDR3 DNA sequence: TGTGCCTGGAGTGAACGATTGACCGGGGAGCTGTTTTTT.

CDR3 nucleotides: TGCAGTGCTAGAGATGGCCAGGCGCTCGAGCAGTACTTC. Its translation is CSARDGQALEQYF. The chain couples TRBV20-1 to TRBJ2-7, with D hard to call. V was shortened by 0 bases and J by 6 bases, with 12 bases between the two germline ends. CDR1 is DFQATT, CDR2 SNEGSKA, per germline (reference sequence). The length of the CDR3 is 13 residues.

CDR3 sequence: CASVPGPNQPQHF. Written as DNA, the CDR3 is TGTGCCAGCGTTCCGGGACCCAATCAGCCCCAGCATTTT. This chain connects TRBV12-3 or TRBV12-4 to TRBJ1-5, with D possibly matching TRBD1 (5 bases). V was pared by 8 bases and J by 3 bases, with 11 bases between. CDR3 length equals 13 residues.

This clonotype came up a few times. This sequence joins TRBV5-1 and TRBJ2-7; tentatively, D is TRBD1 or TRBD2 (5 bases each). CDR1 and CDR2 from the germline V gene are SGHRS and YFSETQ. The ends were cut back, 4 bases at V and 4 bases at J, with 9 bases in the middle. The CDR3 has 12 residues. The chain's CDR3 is CASSQGRYEQYF. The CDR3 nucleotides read TGCGCCAGCAGCCAGGGACGGTACGAGCAGTACTTC.

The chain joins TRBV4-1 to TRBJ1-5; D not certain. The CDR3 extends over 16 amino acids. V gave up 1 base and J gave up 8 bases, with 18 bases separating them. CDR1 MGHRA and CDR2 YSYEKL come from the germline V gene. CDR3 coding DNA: TGCGCCAGCAGCCAAGGACTTCCGGGCCCTATAAAGCCCCAGCATTTT. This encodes CASSQGLPGPIKPQHF.

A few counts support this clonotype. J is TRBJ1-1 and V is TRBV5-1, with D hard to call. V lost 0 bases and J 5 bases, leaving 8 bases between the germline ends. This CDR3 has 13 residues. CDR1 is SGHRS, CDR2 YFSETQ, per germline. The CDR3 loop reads CASSLDGVTEAFF. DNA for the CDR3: TGCGCCAGCAGCTTGGACGGGGTAACTGAAGCTTTCTTT.

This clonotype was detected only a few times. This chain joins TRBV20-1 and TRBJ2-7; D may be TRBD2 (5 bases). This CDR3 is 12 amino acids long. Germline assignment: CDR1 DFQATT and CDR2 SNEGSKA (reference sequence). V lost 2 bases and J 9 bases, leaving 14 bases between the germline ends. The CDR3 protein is CSARLASSGQYF. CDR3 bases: TGCAGTGCTAGACTTGCTAGCTCCGGGCAGTACTTC.

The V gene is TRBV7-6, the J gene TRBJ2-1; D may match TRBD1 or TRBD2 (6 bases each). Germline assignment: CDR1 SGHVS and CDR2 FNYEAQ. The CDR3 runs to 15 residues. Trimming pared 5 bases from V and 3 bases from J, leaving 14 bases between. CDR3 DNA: TGTGCCAGCAGCGTGTTAGGGGGGAACTACAATGAGCAGTTCTTC. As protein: CASSVLGGNYNEQFF. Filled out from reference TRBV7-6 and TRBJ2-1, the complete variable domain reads GAGVSQSPRYKVTKRGQDVALRCDPISGHVSLYWYRQALGQGPEFLTYFNYEAQQDKSGLPNDRFSAERPEGSISTLTIQRTEQRDSAMYRCASSVLGGNYNEQFFGPGTRLTVL.